Listed here is a single TCR beta chain. What it recognizes is unknown. The same CDR3 can be traced to other DNA sequences in this sample. Naive CD8 populations comprised CD45RO-negative cells positively selected for CCR7, excluding terminally differentiated effector memory CD45RA+ cells. Only in-frame clones appear in the TCRdb table, and some are missing; sequencing was by immunoSEQ multiplex PCR. The sample includes millions of clones, approximately 94% seen only once; the top ten take 0.9% to 1.4%. The data derive from a study of shared clonotypes between healthy human individuals. This CDR3 comprises 12 residues. V was clipped by 0 bases and J by 0 bases, with 2 bases between them. Germline CDR1 and CDR2: GTSNPN and SVGIG (reference sequence). Study outcomes and limitations: Expectations were that clonotype sharing among donors would be affected by sequencing depth. Donor scarcity curtailed the genetic and exposure-history diversity represented herein. Richness estimates generally favored naive over memory subsets.

The sequence was collected from a man aged 18 to 30 in good health. The chain recombines TRBV30 with TRBJ1-1; D unresolved. Sequenced sample: naive CD8+ T cells sorted from blood. DNA of the CDR3: TGTGCCTGGAGTGTGATGAACACTGAAGCTTTCTTT. It is translated as CAWSVMNTEAFF.